This TCR beta chain was sequenced during a study of blood T cells in healthy people across ages. Study results and limitations: It was not possible, with unsorted PBMCs, to conclusively compare naive and antigen-experienced cells. Any changes in expanded clonotypes were possibly confounded, as donor CMV status remained unknown.

Donors ranged from 6 to 90 years old and were healthy Caucasians in Russia. With a J-beta primer mix and a sample-barcoded 5' primer, a second PCR ran roughly 7 to 11 cycles. Via MiXCR, TCRdb re-called the 5' RACE reads, giving one row per CDR3 protein. This sample has hundreds of thousands of distinct CDR3 sequences, with 45% to 50% found just once. From germline, CDR1 is SEHNR and CDR2 FQNEAQ (reference sequence). CDR3 length: 13 residues. Concerning this clonotype itself: Its antigen is still unknown. The junction departs from the called germline gene at one end, perhaps through a read error.

What was sequenced was blood. The chain has TRBV7-9 and TRBJ2-5, with a tentative D call TRBD1 (5 bases). The receptor was isolated from a woman aged 55 to 70 in good health. CDR3 DNA: TGTGCCAGCAGCCGCAGGGCCCCAGAGGCCCAGTACTTC. Translation: CASSRRAPEAQYF.